This T cell receptor beta chain was observed in a study of metastatic and nonmetastatic thyroid tumors. TCRdb re-called clones via MiXCR from the PCR reads. The sample lists about 93,000 clones; 7.5% to 9% were seen once. This clone was observed many times. No antigen is known for it. General study results and limits: It was reported that TCR beta diversity was significantly higher in malignant thyroid tumors than benign nodules, in blood and tumor.

This CDR3 spans 14 amino acids. Germline V gives CDR1 LNHDA, CDR2 SQIVND (reference sequence). The V end lost 3 bases, the J end lost 6 bases, and 15 bases lay between the germline ends. Ahead of thyroid surgery, no patient had received treatment of any kind. The TCR comes from a female donor with papillary thyroid cancer or a benign thyroid nodule (not recorded which). Some clones in this sample may be carry-over from other donors' samples. This chain joins TRBV19 and TRBJ2-7; D uncertain. The sequencing input was blood. Here the CDR3 reads CASSIVSRSSEQYF. The CDR3 region has the DNA TGTGCCAGTAGTATCGTTAGCCGGTCCAGCGAGCAGTACTTC.